This T cell receptor beta chain was captured by sequencing in a study of cytomegalovirus exposure and HLA in healthy donors. The V end was cut by 2 bases, the J end by 6 bases, with 19 bases between. This CDR3 spans 16 amino acids. Germline V gene data show CDR1 as LGHNA and CDR2 as YNFKEQ. Clones were sequenced by immunoSEQ multiplex PCR, and TCRdb holds only the in-frame ones, with some missing. The data contain 70,000 to 80,000 clones, roughly 94% of them seen just once; the ten biggest clones take up approximately 3.4%. The TCR originated in a woman under 30 in good health and CMV-seropositive. The chain joins TRBV4-2 to TRBJ1-1, with a tentative D call TRBD1 (6 bases). The material sequenced was PBMCs. The CDR3 region is CASSQPSNRAWPEAFF. As DNA, the CDR3 is TGTGCCAGCAGCCAACCCTCCAACAGGGCTTGGCCTGAAGCTTTCTTT.